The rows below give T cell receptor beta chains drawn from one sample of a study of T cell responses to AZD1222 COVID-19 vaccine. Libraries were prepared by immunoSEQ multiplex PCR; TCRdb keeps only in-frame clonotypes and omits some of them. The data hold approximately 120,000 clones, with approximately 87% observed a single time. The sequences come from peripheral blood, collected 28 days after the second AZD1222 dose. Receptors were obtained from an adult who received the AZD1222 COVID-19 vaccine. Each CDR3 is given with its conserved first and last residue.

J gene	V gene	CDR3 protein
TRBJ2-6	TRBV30	CAWSRQGPAGANVLTF
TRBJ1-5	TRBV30	CAWSVAGAGQPQHF
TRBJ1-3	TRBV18	CASSPYGPYTIYF
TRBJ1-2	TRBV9	CASSDDRVGYTF
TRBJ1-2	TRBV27	CASSRKAGVGYTF
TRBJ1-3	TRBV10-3	CAISGRTKGNTIYF
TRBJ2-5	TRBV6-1	CASSEIEKGVRETQYF
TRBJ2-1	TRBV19	CASSGRGTSGSRRNEQFF
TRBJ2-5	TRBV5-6	CASSLFPGARGATQYF
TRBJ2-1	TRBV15	CATSHTGTRGGEQFF
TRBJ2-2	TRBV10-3	CAISSRQANGELFF
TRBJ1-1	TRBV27	CASTLKPQGLAEAFF
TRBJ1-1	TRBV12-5	CASGFFVDVEQADTEAFF
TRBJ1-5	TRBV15	CATSRDFSTQPQHF
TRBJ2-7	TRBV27	CARMNPGLAGGPGQYEQYF
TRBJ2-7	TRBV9	CASSVHPGTGGSYEQYF
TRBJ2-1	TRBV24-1	CATSDPLGREQFF